The entry below gives a single TCR beta chain sequence along with its context. The data stem from a study of technical replicates of blood from a few donors. Sequencing used immunoSEQ multiplex PCR; TCRdb keeps in-frame clones, though not all of them. The sample lists tens of thousands of clones, approximately 92% occurring once. The CDR3 is 16 residues long. Germline assignment: CDR1 SGHTA and CDR2 FQGTGA. V gave up 7 bases and J gave up 7 bases, with 20 bases separating them. This clonotype was obtained from a human donor in good health. Some clones in this sample may be carry-over from other donors' samples. The sample taken for sequencing was PBMCs. V and J are TRBV7-3 and TRBJ1-6, with a tentative D call TRBD1 (6 bases). As DNA, the CDR3 is TGTGCCAGCACCTTCAGCAGGGGTATAGACAATTCACCCCTCCACTTT. Its translation: CASTFSRGIDNSPLHF.